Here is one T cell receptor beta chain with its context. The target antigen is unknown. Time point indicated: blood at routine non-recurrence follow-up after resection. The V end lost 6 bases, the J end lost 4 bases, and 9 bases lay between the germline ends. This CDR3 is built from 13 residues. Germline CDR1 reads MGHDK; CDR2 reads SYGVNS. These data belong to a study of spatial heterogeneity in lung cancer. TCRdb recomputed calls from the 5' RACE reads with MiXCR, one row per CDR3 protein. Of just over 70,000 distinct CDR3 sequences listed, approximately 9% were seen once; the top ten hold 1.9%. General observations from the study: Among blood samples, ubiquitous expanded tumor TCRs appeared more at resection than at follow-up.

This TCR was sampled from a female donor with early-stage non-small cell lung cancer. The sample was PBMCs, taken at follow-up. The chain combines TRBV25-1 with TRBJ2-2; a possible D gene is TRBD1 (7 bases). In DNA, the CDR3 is TGTGCCAGCAGCAGGGGGGCCACCGGGGAGCTGTTTTTT. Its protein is CASSRGATGELFF.